Sequencing of this T cell receptor (beta chain) was carried out in a study of tumor-infiltrating lymphocytes in primary liver carcinoma. Regarding this clonotype: One end of the junction fails to match germline, which may point to a read error.

cDNA specific to TCR beta was made from 500 ng of total RNA, with a constant-region primer employed for priming. Employing slightly modified ARM-PCR, three nested multiplex PCR rounds were run, and these gave rise to the TCR beta libraries. The first two PCR rounds used TRBV1-TRBV30 forward primers with a C-beta reverse primer, nine to ten cycles each. TCRdb used MiXCR to reprocess the multiplex PCR reads, holding one entry per CDR3 protein. The table lists just under 95,000 distinct CDR3 sequences, 55% to 75% of them singletons, with around 26% in the top ten. Germline assignment: CDR1 MNHNY and CDR2 SVGAGI (reference sequence). CDR3 size: 12 residues. Investigators took RNA and DNA out together from roughly 21-30 mg of unsorted bulk tissue.

The V and J genes are TRBV6-6 and TRBJ2-3; unclear D gene. The source material was tumor-adjacent normal liver tissue. This sequence originates from a man in his forties or fifties with primary liver carcinoma and hepatitis B virus infection. CDR3 coding DNA: TGTGCCAGCTGTTACATCACAGATACGCAGTATTTT. It translates to CASCYITDTQYF.